The sample holds one count of the clone carrying this T cell receptor (beta chain). The sample is drawn from a study of blood T cell repertoires in COVID-19. V was cut by 2 bases and J by 3 bases, with 10 bases left in between. CDR1 is MNHEY and CDR2 is SVGAGI in the germline V gene. The CDR3 is 14 residues long. Using immunoSEQ multiplex PCR, the repertoire was profiled, and TCRdb retains in-frame clones only, with some absent. The repertoire holds over 130,000 clones, with about 85% as singletons. The chain joins TRBV6-5 to TRBJ1-2, with a tentative D call TRBD1 (5 bases). Sequences were obtained from peripheral blood. The receptor was derived from a human donor with COVID-19, enrolled during active disease. The donor label of this sample is uncertain. CDR3 in DNA: TGTGCCAGCAGTTACGGAGGGACCGACTATGGCTACACCTTC. It specifies CASSYGGTDYGYTF.